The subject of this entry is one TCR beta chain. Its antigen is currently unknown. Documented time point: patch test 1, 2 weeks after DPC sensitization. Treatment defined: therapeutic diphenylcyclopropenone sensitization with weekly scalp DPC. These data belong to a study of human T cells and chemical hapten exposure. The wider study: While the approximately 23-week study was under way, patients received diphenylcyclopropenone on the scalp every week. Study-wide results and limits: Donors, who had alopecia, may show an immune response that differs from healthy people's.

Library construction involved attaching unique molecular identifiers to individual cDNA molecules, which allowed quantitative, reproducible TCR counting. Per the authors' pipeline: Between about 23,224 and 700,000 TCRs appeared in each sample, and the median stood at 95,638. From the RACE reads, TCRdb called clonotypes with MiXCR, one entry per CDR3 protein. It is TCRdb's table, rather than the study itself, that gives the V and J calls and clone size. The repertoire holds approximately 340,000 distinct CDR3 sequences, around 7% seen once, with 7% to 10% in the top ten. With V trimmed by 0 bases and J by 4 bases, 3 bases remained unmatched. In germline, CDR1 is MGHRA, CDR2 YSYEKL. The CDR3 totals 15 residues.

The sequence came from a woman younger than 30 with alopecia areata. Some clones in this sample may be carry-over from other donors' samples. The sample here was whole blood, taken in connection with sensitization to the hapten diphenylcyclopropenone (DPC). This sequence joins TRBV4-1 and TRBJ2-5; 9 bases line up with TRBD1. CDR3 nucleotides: TGCGCCAGCAGCCAAGATGACAGGGGGACAGAGACCCAGTACTTC. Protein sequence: CASSQDDRGTETQYF.